This passage covers 21 T cell receptor beta chains from one sample sequenced in a study of T cells after yellow fever vaccination. TCRdb used MiXCR to reprocess the 5' RACE reads, holding one entry per CDR3 protein. The sample includes 150,000 or so distinct CDR3 sequences, around 9% of them seen just once. Sequences were derived from CD8+ T cells sorted from PBMCs, sampled 45 days after the yellow fever booster vaccination. These receptors were taken from a man aged 18 to 35 who received the YFV17D yellow fever vaccine.

Many counts were recorded for this clonotype. The chain uses TRBV2 and TRBJ2-6; TRBD1 agrees at 8 bases. The V segment lost 9 bases and the J segment 4 bases; nucleotides outside the gene matches: 2. This CDR3 spans 13 amino acids. The V gene's germline CDR1 is SNHLY and CDR2 FYNNEI. CDR3 sequence: CARQGGGANVLTF. Written as DNA, the CDR3 is TGTGCCAGACAGGGGGGCGGGGCCAACGTCCTGACTTTC.

This clonotype was counted a few times. The rearrangement links TRBV10-2 to TRBJ2-1; TRBD1 might be the D (5 bases). CDR1 WSHSY and CDR2 SAAADI come from the germline V gene. Trimming left V 6 bases short and J 0 bases short, with 12 bases between. This CDR3 contains 15 residues. CDR3: CASRTAASSYNEQFF. The CDR3 region has the DNA TGCGCCAGCAGGACAGCAGCGAGCTCCTACAATGAGCAGTTCTTC.

The rearrangement joins TRBV7-9 to TRBJ2-5; 7 bases are shared with TRBD2. With V trimmed by 5 bases and J by 1 base, 7 bases remained unmatched. Germline CDR1 and CDR2: SEHNR and FQNEAQ (reference sequence). The CDR3 extends over 15 amino acids. DNA of the CDR3: TGTGCCAGCAGCGCACCCCTAGCGGCCCAAGAGACCCAGTACTTC. Translating it yields CASSAPLAAQETQYF.

This clonotype was seen a few times. The chain links TRBV30 to TRBJ2-3, with 12 positions matching TRBD2. Germline V gene data show CDR1 as GTSNPN and CDR2 as SVGIG (reference sequence). V lost 1 base and J lost 4; bases outside the gene matches: 6. The CDR3 runs to 16 residues. CDR3 sequence reads: CAWSGKTSGGPDTQYF. The CDR3 DNA is TGTGCCTGGAGTGGAAAGACTAGCGGGGGTCCAGATACGCAGTATTTT.

This clonotype has more than one count but fewer than ten. At one end the junction does not follow the germline gene, possibly because of a read error. This chain links TRBV29-1 with TRBJ1-1, with 7 positions matching TRBD1. The germline CDR1 and CDR2 sequences are SQVTM and ANQGSEA. This CDR3 is built from 11 residues. This chain's CDR3 is CSVPQGVEALF. The CDR3 nucleotides read TGCAGCGTCCCCCAGGGGGTTGAAGCTCTCTTT.

This clonotype occurred a few times. The V gene is TRBV7-9, the J gene TRBJ2-7; 7 bases are shared with TRBD1. The germline V gene has CDR1 SEHNR and CDR2 FQNEAQ (reference sequence). V lost 5 bases and J lost 3; bases outside the gene matches: 7. This CDR3 is 14 amino acids long. The CDR3 region is CASSQGTAVYEQYF. DNA of the CDR3: TGTGCCAGCAGCCAAGGGACAGCTGTCTACGAGCAGTACTTC.

The J gene is TRBJ2-1, the V gene TRBV12-3 or TRBV12-4, with 7 positions matching TRBD2. J was trimmed by 2 bases and V by 8 bases; bases with no gene match: 6. The length of the CDR3 is 14 residues. The CDR3 DNA reads TGTGCCAGCGAGGAAGCGGGGCCCTACAATGAGCAGTTCTTC. Amino acid sequence: CASEEAGPYNEQFF.

In this sample, this clonotype turned up a few times. The chain is built from TRBV12-3 or TRBV12-4 and TRBJ1-1; maybe TRBD1 (6 bases). Trimming pared 7 bases from V and 1 base from J, leaving 13 bases between. The CDR3 length is 14 residues. The CDR3 DNA reads TGTGCCAGCACCCCGACAGGCCGGAACACTGAAGCTTTCTTT. The encoded protein is CASTPTGRNTEAFF.

This clonotype was found a few times. The CDR3 DNA follows: TGTGCCAGCAGTTTTGAGGGCAGCAATCAGCCCCAGCATTTT. Its translation: CASSFEGSNQPQHF. The V and J genes are TRBV12-3 or TRBV12-4 and TRBJ1-5; no firm D call. This CDR3 is built from 14 residues. Trimming stripped 3 bases from V and 1 base from J, with 7 bases between.

In this sample, this clonotype turned up a few times. The chain combines TRBV5-5 with TRBJ2-1, with D possibly TRBD2 on 7 matching bases. Germline CDR1 and CDR2: SGHKS and YYEKEE (reference sequence). Trimming took off 6 bases at V and 7 bases at J, with 20 bases between the two ends. The CDR3 extends over 15 amino acids. CDR3: CASIPGTGGLNEQFF. DNA for the CDR3: TGTGCCAGCATCCCCGGAACCGGGGGGCTGAATGAGCAGTTCTTC.

This clonotype was seen many times. The rearrangement links TRBV12-3 or TRBV12-4 to TRBJ1-2; possible D gene TRBD1, 6 bases. The CDR3 runs 17 residues. V lost 6 bases, J lost 3 bases, and 23 bases lay in between. For the CDR3, the DNA is TGTGCCAGCAGACCCGGGCAGGGGACTTTTCTGGACTATGGCTACACCTTC. It specifies CASRPGQGTFLDYGYTF.

This clonotype was detected only a few times. The chain links TRBV7-9 to TRBJ2-3; 7 positions agree with TRBD1. Per the germline V gene, CDR1 is SEHNR and CDR2 is FQNEAQ (reference sequence). After removal of 0 bases from V and 3 bases from J, the junction contained 3 bases not matched to a gene. This CDR3 is 15 amino acids long. CDR3 region: CASSLAQGRTDTQYF. The DNA of the CDR3 is TGTGCCAGCAGCTTAGCACAGGGGAGAACAGATACGCAGTATTTT.

This clonotype showed up just a few times. CDR3: CASSLGRRGLFF. In nucleotides, the CDR3 is TGTGCCAGCAGCTTAGGACGAAGGGGACTGTTTTTT. This rearrangement joins TRBV5-8 to TRBJ1-4; D perhaps matches TRBD1 (5 bases). Germline V gives CDR1 SGHTS, CDR2 YDEGEE. The length of the CDR3 is 12 residues. The germline V and J ends were trimmed by 2 bases and 13 bases, with 12 bases remaining between them.

The chain joins TRBV6-5 to TRBJ2-1; 8 bases are a match to TRBD2. CDR3 length equals 15 residues. The junction had 8 bases not matched to a gene; V was cut back by 6 bases and J by 4 bases. Germline CDR1 is MNHEY and CDR2 is SVGAGI. DNA of the CDR3: TGTGCCAGCAGCCCGGGGGGGGTCTTATACAATGAGCAGTTCTTC. This codes for CASSPGGVLYNEQFF.

This clonotype was recorded a few times. The rearrangement joins TRBV7-6 to TRBJ2-3; D not resolved. Trimming stripped 3 bases from V and 1 base from J, with 11 bases between. This CDR3 region has 15 residues. Germline CDR1 and CDR2: SGHVS and FNYEAQ. Written as DNA, the CDR3 is TGTGCCAGCAGCTTGGAAGTCGAACGCACAGATACGCAGTATTTT. It yields the protein CASSLEVERTDTQYF. The full variable domain, with the rest looked up from reference TRBV7-6 and TRBJ2-3, is GAGVSQSPRYKVTKRGQDVALRCDPISGHVSLYWYRQALGQGPEFLTYFNYEAQQDKSGLPNDRFSAERPEGSISTLTIQRTEQRDSAMYRCASSLEVERTDTQYFGPGTRLTVL.

In this sample, this clonotype turned up a few times. The chain employs TRBV6-2 or TRBV6-3 and TRBJ2-7; possible D gene TRBD2, 5 bases. Germline V gene lookup returns CDR1 MNHEY and CDR2 SVGEGT. V shed 4 bases and J shed 0 bases, with 7 bases lying between them. The CDR3 sequence is 13 residues long. CDR3 region: CASSWRTSYEQYF. The CDR3 bases are TGTGCCAGCAGTTGGAGGACCTCCTACGAGCAGTACTTC.

The J gene is TRBJ2-7, the V gene TRBV21-1; TRBD2 is the table's D call and was not checked against the DNA. TRBV21-1 is noted as a pseudogene. The CDR3 sequence is 16 residues long. CDR3 DNA: TGTGCCAGCAGTAAAGGGCGGCAGAGGGTACCCTACGAGCAGTACGTC. This sequence encodes CASSKGRQRVPYEQYV.

The chain combines TRBV7-9 with TRBJ2-7; D tentatively reads TRBD1 or TRBD2 (5 bases each). Deletions cut 4 bases from V and 2 bases from J, with 12 bases between. This CDR3 comprises 14 residues. From germline, CDR1 is SEHNR and CDR2 FQNEAQ (reference sequence). CDR3 sequence reads: CASSSPEGPYEQYV. The CDR3 DNA reads as TGTGCCAGCAGCTCCCCCGAGGGGCCCTACGAGCAGTACGTC.

This clonotype was counted only a few times. This chain connects TRBV7-9 to TRBJ1-5; perhaps TRBD1 as D (5 bases). The CDR3 runs to 14 residues. Germline CDR1 and CDR2: SEHNR and FQNEAQ (reference sequence). Trimming pared 5 bases from V and 3 bases from J, leaving 11 bases between. The CDR3 reads CASSNEGYNQPQHF. CDR3 in DNA: TGTGCCAGCAGCAACGAGGGGTACAATCAGCCCCAGCATTTT. Filled out from reference TRBV7-9 and TRBJ1-5, the complete variable domain reads DTGVSQNPRHKITKRGQNVTFRCDPISEHNRLYWYRQTLGQGPEFLTYFQNEAQLEKSRLLSDRFSAERPKGSFSTLEIQRTEQGDSAMYLCASSNEGYNQPQHFGDGTRLSIL.

The genes are TRBV7-9 and TRBJ2-5, with 7 bases aligning to TRBD1. CDR3 length equals 16 residues. The germline gives CDR1 SEHNR, CDR2 FQNEAQ (reference sequence). V lost 2 bases, J lost 2 bases, and 8 bases stayed unmatched. In nucleotides, the CDR3 is TGTGCCAGCAGCTTATCGGCTCGGGACAGACAAGAGACCCAGTACTTC. Protein: CASSLSARDRQETQYF.

CDR3 in amino acids: CASSLGGFGTDTQYF. The DNA for the CDR3 is TGTGCCAGCAGCTTGGGGGGGTTTGGCACAGATACGCAGTATTTT. The chain has TRBV5-4 and TRBJ2-3; D possibly uses TRBD1 or TRBD2 (5 bases each). The CDR3 totals 15 residues. V lost 0 bases, J lost 1 base, and 9 bases lay in between. The germline V gene encodes CDR1 SGHNT and CDR2 YYREEE (reference sequence).